The next 32 T cell receptor beta chains were all read from a single sample in a study of vaccination and CD4 T cells after COVID-19. Their specific antigens are unknown. Treatment noted: approximately nine-day PBMC culture with coronavirus spike peptide pools or control peptides (ViraFEST assay). CD4+ T cells of the unexposed donor were collected before the COVID-19 pandemic (2011-2018). Sequencing of the DNA from cultured CD4+ T cells was carried out with the Oncomine TCR Beta short-read assay. The authors extracted genomic DNA from cultured CD4+ T cells. TCRdb re-derived calls from the PCR reads in MiXCR, one entry per CDR3 protein. The repertoire includes about 9,300 distinct CDR3 sequences, under 35% of them detected once, and approximately 21% sits in the top ten. The sequenced sample consisted of CD4+ T cells from blood, cultured in vitro. The receptors here all came from a human donor in good health.

There are a few counts of this clonotype. J is TRBJ1-1 and V is TRBV6-2 or TRBV6-3, with D perhaps TRBD1 (5 bases). The CDR3 contains 14 residues. Germline CDR1 reads MNHEY; CDR2 reads SVGEGT. V was trimmed by 4 bases and J by 1 base, leaving 10 bases between them. CDR3 bases: TGTGCCAGCAGTTTCGGGGCACCGAACACTGAAGCTTTCTTT. It codes for CASSFGAPNTEAFF.

There are a few counts of this clonotype. Germline and junction disagree at one end, which may indicate a read error. The J gene is TRBJ2-5, the V gene TRBV7-2, with D possibly matching TRBD2 (6 bases). The germline gives CDR1 SGHTA, CDR2 FQGNSA. There are 14 residues in the CDR3. The chain's CDR3 is CASSLGGSEETQYF. The CDR3 bases are TGTGCCAGCAGCTTGGGGGGTTCGGAAGAAACCCAGTACTTC.

The rearrangement uses TRBV18 and TRBJ1-1; D unresolved. CDR1 and CDR2 from the germline V gene are KGHSH and LQKENI. The CDR3 covers 17 residues. V dropped 1 base and J dropped 1 base, with 16 bases sitting between them. This CDR3 is CASSPLPSKVGNTEAFF. The CDR3 coding sequence is TGTGCCAGCTCACCACTTCCTAGCAAGGTGGGGAACACTGAAGCTTTCTTT.

This chain connects TRBV10-2 to TRBJ2-3, with TRBD2 matching 7 bases. CDR3 length equals 14 residues. CDR1 is WSHSY, CDR2 SAAADI, per germline. J was trimmed by 2 bases and V by 6 bases; bases with no gene match: 5. CDR3 bases: TGCGCCAGCAGATGGGAGCGGGACACAGATACGCAGTATTTT. It encodes CASRWERDTDTQYF.

The chain is built from TRBV18 and TRBJ2-1; D call uncertain. The V gene's germline CDR1 is KGHSH and CDR2 LQKENI. V was clipped by 5 bases and J by 4 bases, with 12 bases between them. The CDR3 has 14 amino acids. The CDR3 sequence is CASSTKDGYNEQFF. CDR3 nucleotides: TGTGCCAGCTCAACCAAGGACGGTTACAATGAGCAGTTCTTC. Together with reference TRBV18 and TRBJ2-1, the CDR3 gives the full variable domain: NAGVMQNPRHLVRRRGQEARLRCSPMKGHSHVYWYRQLPEEGLKFMVYLQKENIIDESGMPKERFSAEFPKEGPSILRIQQVVRGDSAAYFCASSTKDGYNEQFFGPGTRLTVL.

This clonotype was seen more than once but under ten times. V gene TRBV6-2 or TRBV6-3 combines with J gene TRBJ1-5, with D hard to call. CDR3 length equals 16 residues. V lost 5 bases and J 6 bases, leaving 20 bases between the germline ends. Per germline, CDR1 MNHEY and CDR2 SVGEGT. CDR3 in amino acids: CASSPPAGWNGQPQHF. The CDR3 DNA sequence: TGTGCCAGCAGTCCTCCGGCAGGCTGGAATGGTCAGCCCCAGCATTTT.

The gene calls are TRBV28 and TRBJ1-2; no clear D. The germline CDR1 and CDR2 sequences are MDHEN and SYDVKM. The V end lost 4 bases, the J end lost 5 bases, and 11 bases lay between the germline ends. This CDR3 region has 13 residues. CDR3 in amino acids: CASSSSPQYGYTF. The DNA for the CDR3 is TGTGCCAGCAGTTCCTCTCCTCAATATGGCTACACCTTC.

J is TRBJ1-2 and V is TRBV19, with 7 bases fitting TRBD1. With V trimmed by 5 bases and J by 8 bases, 14 bases remained unmatched. CDR1 is LNHDA, CDR2 SQIVND, per germline (reference sequence). CDR3 length equals 15 residues. CDR3 protein: CASSPPTGLLEGYTF. In DNA, the CDR3 is TGTGCCAGTAGTCCACCGACAGGGTTGTTAGAAGGCTACACCTTC.

The CDR3 sequence is CASSEGVSTTGELFF. The CDR3 nucleotides are TGTGCCAGCAGTGAGGGGGTTTCGACAACCGGGGAGCTGTTTTTT. The V gene is TRBV25-1, the J gene TRBJ2-2, with D possibly called TRBD1 or TRBD2 (5 bases each). The V gene's germline CDR1 is MGHDK and CDR2 SYGVNS. The CDR3 contains 15 residues. V shed 3 bases and J shed 5 bases, with 13 bases lying between them.

This clonotype has only one observation. The CDR3 sequence: CASSLGGWGISYNEQFF. Written as DNA, the CDR3 is TGTGCCAGCAGCTTAGGTGGTTGGGGGATCTCCTACAATGAGCAGTTCTTC. V and J are TRBV7-9 and TRBJ2-1; tentatively, D is TRBD1 or TRBD2 (5 bases each). V lost 1 base and J lost 0, with 13 bases in between. Germline V CDR1 and CDR2: SEHNR, FQNEAQ (reference sequence). This CDR3 contains 17 residues.

This clonotype has just a few counts. The chain employs TRBV7-2 and TRBJ2-5, with a tentative D call TRBD2 (6 bases). The germline V gene has CDR1 SGHTA and CDR2 FQGNSA. V was shortened by 3 bases and J by 3 bases, with 20 bases between the two germline ends. The CDR3 loop spans 17 amino acids. The CDR3 nucleotides are TGTGCCAGCAGCTTTTTTCTACGGGGGTGGGGCGAAGAGACCCAGTACTTC. This codes for CASSFFLRGWGEETQYF.

V is TRBV20-1 and J is TRBJ1-6, with unresolved D. CDR3 size: 14 residues. Trimming stripped 6 bases from V and 0 bases from J, with 9 bases between. Germline lookup yields CDR1 DFQATT and CDR2 SNEGSKA (reference sequence). Here the CDR3 DNA reads TGCAGTGCCGCGCGACGCTCCTATAATTCACCCCTCCACTTT. Its translation is CSAARRSYNSPLHF.

This clonotype has just a few counts. The chain couples TRBV4-1 to TRBJ1-5; 11 bases line up with TRBD1. V trimming: 0 bases; J trimming: 5 bases; junction bases outside the gene matches: 3. The CDR3 length is 16 residues. The germline gives CDR1 MGHRA, CDR2 YSYEKL. This chain's CDR3 is CASSQEGTGGDQPQHF. In DNA form, the CDR3 reads TGCGCCAGCAGCCAAGAGGGGACAGGGGGGGATCAGCCCCAGCATTTT.

DNA of the CDR3: TGTGCCAGCAGTGAAGGGACAGGGGGCGTTTTTGAGCAGTTCTTC. It encodes CASSEGTGGVFEQFF. This sequence joins TRBV6-1 and TRBJ2-1; TRBD1 matches at 11 bases. V lost 1 base and J lost 9; bases outside the gene matches: 5. The CDR3 has 15 residues. Germline CDR1 MNHNS, CDR2 SASEGT.

This chain connects TRBV18 to TRBJ1-1; 7 bases line up with TRBD1. CDR1 and CDR2 (germline): KGHSH, LQKENI. The CDR3 has 12 amino acids. J lost 7 bases, V lost 6 bases, and 5 bases had no gene match. Here the CDR3 DNA reads TGTGCCAGCTCGCAGGGGGGGGGTGAAGCTTTCTTT. Residues: CASSQGGGEAFF.

This chain joins TRBV7-8 and TRBJ1-6; unclear D gene. The germline V gene has CDR1 SGHVS and CDR2 FQNEAQ. The CDR3 is made up of 16 amino acids. The V gene lost 2 bases and the J gene lost 10 bases, with 18 bases spanning the gap. Here the CDR3 reads CASSLTTVNKFSPLHF. For the CDR3, the DNA is TGTGCCAGCAGCTTAACGACCGTTAATAAATTCTCACCCCTCCACTTT.

This clonotype was counted a few times. The CDR3 is CASSYAGQANTEAFF. The CDR3 nucleotides are TGTGCCAGCAGTTACGCGGGACAGGCGAACACTGAAGCTTTCTTT. The chain combines TRBV6-5 with TRBJ1-1; 8 bases align to TRBD1. Looked up from germline, CDR1 is MNHEY and CDR2 is SVGAGI. The CDR3 loop spans 15 amino acids. Trimming at V came to 2 bases and at J to 1 base, leaving 3 bases not matched to a gene.

This chain joins TRBV7-9 and TRBJ2-7; D unclear. This CDR3 contains 12 residues. V was cut by 5 bases and J by 2 bases, with 7 bases left in between. Germline CDR1 and CDR2: SEHNR and FQNEAQ (reference sequence). The CDR3 DNA reads TGTGCCAGCAGCCTCGAGCCCTACGAGCAGTACTTC. It is translated as CASSLEPYEQYF.

By its share, this clonotype is medium-sized. A junction boundary mismatches the germline segment, possibly from a read error. This sequence joins TRBV7-7 and TRBJ2-5; D ambiguous. This CDR3 contains 14 residues. CDR1 is SSHAT and CDR2 is FNYEAQ in the germline V gene (reference sequence). The CDR3 loop reads CASSLGGEGETQYF. The DNA for the CDR3 is TGTGCTAGCAGCTTAGGCGGAGAAGGAGAGACCCAGTACTTC.

This clonotype ranks as medium-sized. The chain employs TRBV27 and TRBJ1-2; D is possibly TRBD1 (6 bases). Per the germline V gene, CDR1 is MNHEY and CDR2 is SMNVEV (reference sequence). CDR3 length: 16 residues. V shed 5 bases and J shed 0 bases, with 16 bases lying between them. The CDR3 here is CASSILMGAANYGYTF. The CDR3 coding sequence is TGTGCCAGCAGTATACTGATGGGGGCAGCTAACTATGGCTACACCTTC.

The chain couples TRBV7-6 to TRBJ2-3; 7 bases are a match to TRBD2. Germline CDR1 reads SGHVS; CDR2 reads FNYEAQ. This CDR3 spans 15 amino acids. V lost 5 bases and J lost 2; bases outside the gene matches: 7. CDR3 in amino acids: CASSRLAGDTDTQYF. The CDR3 region has the DNA TGTGCCAGCAGCCGCCTTGCGGGAGACACAGATACGCAGTATTTT.

This chain connects TRBV20-1 to TRBJ1-5; the D is unclear. Trimming cost V 8 bases and J 2 bases, with 22 bases left between them. This CDR3 spans 16 amino acids. The germline V gene has CDR1 DFQATT and CDR2 SNEGSKA (reference sequence). In DNA, the CDR3 is TGCAGTACAAGAGAAGGTAGTTCCGTAGGCAATCAGCCCCAGCATTTT. It specifies CSTREGSSVGNQPQHF.

A few counts support this clonotype. The V call is TRBV7-6, the J call TRBJ2-1; 7 nucleotides align to TRBD2. This CDR3 spans 16 amino acids. The germline gives CDR1 SGHVS, CDR2 FNYEAQ. With 5 bases clipped from V and 4 bases from J, the junction kept 11 bases outside the gene matches. CDR3 amino acids: CASSVGVAGFYNEQFF. The CDR3 nucleotides read TGTGCCAGCAGCGTGGGGGTAGCGGGTTTTTACAATGAGCAGTTCTTC.

This rearrangement joins TRBV7-9 to TRBJ1-1; possibly TRBD1 for D (5 bases). This CDR3 comprises 12 residues. Trimming pared 4 bases from V and 4 bases from J, leaving 7 bases between. Germline CDR1 and CDR2: SEHNR and FQNEAQ (reference sequence). CDR3 nucleotide sequence: TGTGCCAGCAGCTCGGACACCACTGAAGCTTTCTTT. Its translation is CASSSDTTEAFF. The full variable domain, its missing parts supplied by reference TRBV7-9 and TRBJ1-1, is DTGVSQNPRHKITKRGQNVTFRCDPISEHNRLYWYRQTLGQGPEFLTYFQNEAQLEKSRLLSDRFSAERPKGSFSTLEIQRTEQGDSAMYLCASSSDTTEAFFGQGTRLTVV.

DNA for the CDR3: TGTGCCAGCAGTGAAGAGGGACTAGCACTTAATGAGCAGTTCTTC. Amino acids: CASSEEGLALNEQFF. The chain employs TRBV6-1 and TRBJ2-1; 9 nucleotides match TRBD2. Looked up from germline, CDR1 is MNHNS and CDR2 is SASEGT. Trimming took 1 base from V and 7 from J; bases not matched to a gene: 5. The CDR3 contains 15 residues.

The V gene is TRBV6-4, the J gene TRBJ2-1; TRBD2 matches 11 bases. The germline V gene encodes CDR1 MRHNA and CDR2 SNTAGT. The CDR3 extends over 17 amino acids. V shed 1 base and J 8 bases; nucleotides not matched to a gene: 10. The CDR3 DNA sequence: TGTGCCAGCAGTGACTGGGGGACTAGCGGTAAAAAGGATGAGCAGTTCTTC. It translates to CASSDWGTSGKKDEQFF.

Relative to its sample, this clonotype is medium-sized. CDR3 nucleotides: TGTGCCAGCGGCCCCAGGGTTCGTAATTCACCCCTCCACTTT. Translation: CASGPRVRNSPLHF. The V gene is TRBV27, the J gene TRBJ1-6; the D gene is possibly TRBD1 (5 bases). Per germline, CDR1 MNHEY and CDR2 SMNVEV (reference sequence). The CDR3 is 14 amino acids. The V and J ends lost 8 bases and 6 bases respectively, with 14 bases between them.

This chain connects TRBV10-3 to TRBJ1-2; 7 bases map to TRBD1. J lost 6 bases, V lost 6 bases, and 7 bases had no gene match. Germline CDR1 reads ENHRY; CDR2 reads SYGVKD. The CDR3 has 13 residues. In DNA form, the CDR3 reads TGTGCCATCAGGGCGGACAGGCGAGATGGCTACACCTTC. Residues: CAIRADRRDGYTF.

This clonotype was counted between two and nine times. This chain links TRBV20-1 with TRBJ2-3, with D tentatively TRBD2 (6 bases). Germline V gene lookup returns CDR1 DFQATT and CDR2 SNEGSKA (reference sequence). This CDR3 has 17 residues. V lost 5 bases and J 3 bases, leaving 24 bases between the germline ends. CDR3 DNA sequence: TGCAGTGCTGATGCAGGGTGGGCGGGACGAGGGACAGATACGCAGTATTTT. This translates into CSADAGWAGRGTDTQYF.

V and J are TRBV6-2 or TRBV6-3 and TRBJ1-5; no reliable D call. Trimming pared 2 bases from V and 0 bases from J, leaving 11 bases between. The CDR3 covers 16 residues. CDR1 is MNHEY, CDR2 SVGEGT, per germline. CDR3 in amino acids: CASSYGSLYSNQPQHF. The DNA for the CDR3 is TGTGCCAGCAGTTACGGGTCACTGTATAGCAATCAGCCCCAGCATTTT.

V is TRBV29-1 and J is TRBJ2-5, with TRBD1 identical over 11 bases. In germline, CDR1 is SQVTM, CDR2 ANQGSEA. J gave up 4 bases and V 7 bases, and 5 bases lay outside the gene matches. CDR3 length: 13 residues. CDR3 region: CSAGQGAGETQYF. CDR3 nucleotide sequence: TGCAGCGCCGGACAGGGGGCGGGAGAGACCCAGTACTTC.

This rearrangement joins TRBV7-9 to TRBJ2-6; no clear D. This CDR3 spans 18 amino acids. CDR1 is SEHNR and CDR2 is FQNEAQ in the germline V gene (reference sequence). Trimming took 8 bases from V and 0 from J, leaving 20 bases between them. The CDR3 bases are TGTGCCAGCCTAACTGCGAGGTTATCTCACTCTGGGGCCAACGTCCTGACTTTC. Translating gives CASLTARLSHSGANVLTF.